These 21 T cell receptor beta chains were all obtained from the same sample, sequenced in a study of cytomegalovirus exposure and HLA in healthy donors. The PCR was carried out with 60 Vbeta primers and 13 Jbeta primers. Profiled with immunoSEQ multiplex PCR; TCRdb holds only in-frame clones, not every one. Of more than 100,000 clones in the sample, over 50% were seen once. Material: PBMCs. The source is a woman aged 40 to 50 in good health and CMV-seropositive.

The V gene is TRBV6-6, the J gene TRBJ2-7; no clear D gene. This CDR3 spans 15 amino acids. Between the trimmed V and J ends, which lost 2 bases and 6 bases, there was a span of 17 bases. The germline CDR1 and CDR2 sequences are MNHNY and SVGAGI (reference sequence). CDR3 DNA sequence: TGTGCCAGCAGTTACGGGCTTCAAGGAATCTCCGAGCAGTACTTC. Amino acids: CASSYGLQGISEQYF.

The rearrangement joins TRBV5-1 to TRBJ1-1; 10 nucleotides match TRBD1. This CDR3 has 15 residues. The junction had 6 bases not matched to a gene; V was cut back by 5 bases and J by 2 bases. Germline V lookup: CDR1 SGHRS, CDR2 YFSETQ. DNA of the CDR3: TGCGCCAGCAGACCCGGGACAGGGGTAAACACTGAAGCTTTCTTT. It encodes CASRPGTGVNTEAFF. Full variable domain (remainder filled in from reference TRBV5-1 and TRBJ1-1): KAGVTQTPRYLIKTRGQQVTLSCSPISGHRSVSWYQQTPGQGLQFLFEYFSETQRNKGNFPGRFSGRQFSNSRSEMNVSTLELGDSALYLCASRPGTGVNTEAFFGQGTRLTVV.

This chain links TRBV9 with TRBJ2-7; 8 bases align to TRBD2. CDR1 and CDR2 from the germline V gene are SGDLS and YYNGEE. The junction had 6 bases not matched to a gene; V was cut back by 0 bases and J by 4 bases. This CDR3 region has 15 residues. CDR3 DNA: TGTGCCAGCAGCGTAGAGGCAGCGGGGGTGTACGAGCAGTACTTC. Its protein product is CASSVEAAGVYEQYF.

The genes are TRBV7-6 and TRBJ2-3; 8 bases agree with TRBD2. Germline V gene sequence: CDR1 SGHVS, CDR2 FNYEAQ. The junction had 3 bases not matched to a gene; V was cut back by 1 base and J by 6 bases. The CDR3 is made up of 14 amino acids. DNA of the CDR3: TGTGCCAGCAGCTTAGTAGCGGGGACTGATACGCAGTATTTT. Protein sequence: CASSLVAGTDTQYF.

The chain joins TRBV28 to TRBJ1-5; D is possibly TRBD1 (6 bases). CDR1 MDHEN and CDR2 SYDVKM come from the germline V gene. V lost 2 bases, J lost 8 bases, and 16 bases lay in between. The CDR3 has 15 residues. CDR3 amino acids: CASSLPTGTSEPQHF. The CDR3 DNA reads TGTGCCAGCAGTTTACCCACAGGGACGAGTGAGCCCCAGCATTTT.

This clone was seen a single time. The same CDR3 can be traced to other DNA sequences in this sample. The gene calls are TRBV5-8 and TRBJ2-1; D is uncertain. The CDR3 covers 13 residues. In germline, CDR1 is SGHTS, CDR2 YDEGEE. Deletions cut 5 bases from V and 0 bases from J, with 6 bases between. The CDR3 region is CASRESSYNEQFF. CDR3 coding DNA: TGTGCCAGCAGAGAGAGCTCCTACAATGAGCAGTTCTTC.

The CDR3 protein is CASSPLTQAGNTIYF. The CDR3 DNA reads TGTGCCAGCAGTCCTTTGACCCAGGCTGGAAACACCATATATTTT. V is TRBV27 and J is TRBJ1-3; D is unclear. Germline V gene sequence: CDR1 MNHEY, CDR2 SMNVEV (reference sequence). The CDR3 sequence is 15 residues long. The ends were cut back, 5 bases at V and 2 bases at J, with 13 bases in the middle.

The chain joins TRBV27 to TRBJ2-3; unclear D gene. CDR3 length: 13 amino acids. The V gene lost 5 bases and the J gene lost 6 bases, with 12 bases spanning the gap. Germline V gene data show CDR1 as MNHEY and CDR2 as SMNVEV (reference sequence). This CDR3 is CASSRSQADTQYF. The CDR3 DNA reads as TGTGCCAGCAGTCGATCGCAGGCTGATACGCAGTATTTT.

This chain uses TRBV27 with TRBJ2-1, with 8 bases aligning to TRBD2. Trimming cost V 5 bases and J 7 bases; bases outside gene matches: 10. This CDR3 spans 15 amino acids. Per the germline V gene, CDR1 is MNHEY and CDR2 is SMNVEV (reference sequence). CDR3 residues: CASSRGGTTGNEQFF. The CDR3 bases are TGTGCCAGCAGTCGGGGGGGGACCACTGGGAATGAGCAGTTCTTC.

CDR3: CASSAPGGLNTEAFF. In nucleotides, the CDR3 is TGTGCCAGCAGTGCCCCAGGGGGCCTGAACACTGAAGCTTTCTTT. The gene calls are TRBV25-1 and TRBJ1-1, with 8 bases matching TRBD1. V lost 4 bases to trimming and J lost 0 bases; unmatched junction nucleotides: 4. The CDR3 runs 15 residues. Looked up from germline, CDR1 is MGHDK and CDR2 is SYGVNS.

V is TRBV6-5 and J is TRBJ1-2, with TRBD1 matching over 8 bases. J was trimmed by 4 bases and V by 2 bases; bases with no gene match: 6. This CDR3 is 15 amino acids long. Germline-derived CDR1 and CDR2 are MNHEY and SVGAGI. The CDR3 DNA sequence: TGTGCCAGCAGTTACGTCCAGGGGGCTGGCTATGGCTACACCTTC. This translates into CASSYVQGAGYGYTF.

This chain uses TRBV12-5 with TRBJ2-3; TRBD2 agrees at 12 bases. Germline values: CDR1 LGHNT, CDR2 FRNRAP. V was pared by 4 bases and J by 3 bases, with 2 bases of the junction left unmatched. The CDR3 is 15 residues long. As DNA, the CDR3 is TGTGCTAGTGGTTCTAGCGGGAGGGGGACAGATACGCAGTATTTT. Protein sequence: CASGSSGRGTDTQYF.

Here the CDR3 reads CASSLEVAGVYEQYF. CDR3 DNA sequence: TGCGCCAGCAGCTTGGAAGTAGCGGGAGTCTACGAGCAGTACTTC. The chain combines TRBV5-1 with TRBJ2-7; 9 nucleotides align to TRBD2. The ends lost 0 bases at V and 3 bases at J; junction bases unmatched: 4. CDR1 and CDR2 (germline): SGHRS, YFSETQ. This CDR3 contains 15 residues.

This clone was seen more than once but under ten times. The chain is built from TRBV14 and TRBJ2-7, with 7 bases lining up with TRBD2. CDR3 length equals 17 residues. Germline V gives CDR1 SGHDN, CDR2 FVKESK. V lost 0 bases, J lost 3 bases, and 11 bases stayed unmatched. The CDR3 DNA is TGTGCCAGCAGCCAAGACCTGGGGCTAGCGGCAAACTACGAGCAGTACTTC. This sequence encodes CASSQDLGLAANYEQYF.

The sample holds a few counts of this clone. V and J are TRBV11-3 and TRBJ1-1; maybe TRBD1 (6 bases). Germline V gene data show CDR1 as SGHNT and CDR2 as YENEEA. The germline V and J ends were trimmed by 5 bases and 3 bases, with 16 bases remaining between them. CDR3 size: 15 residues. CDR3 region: CASSPIQGWDTEAFF. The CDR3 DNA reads TGTGCCAGCAGCCCAATACAGGGTTGGGACACTGAAGCTTTCTTT.

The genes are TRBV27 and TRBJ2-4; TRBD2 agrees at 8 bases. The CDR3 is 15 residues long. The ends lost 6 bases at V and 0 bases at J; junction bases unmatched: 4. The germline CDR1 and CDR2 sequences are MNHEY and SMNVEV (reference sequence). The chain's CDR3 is CASSLAGLAKNIQYF. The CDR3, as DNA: TGTGCCAGCAGCCTAGCGGGTCTAGCCAAAAACATTCAGTACTTC.

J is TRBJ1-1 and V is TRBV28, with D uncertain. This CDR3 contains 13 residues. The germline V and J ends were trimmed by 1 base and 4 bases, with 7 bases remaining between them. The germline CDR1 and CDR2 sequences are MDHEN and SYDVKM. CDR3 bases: TGTGCCAGCAGTTTATTGAGGGCCACTGAAGCTTTCTTT. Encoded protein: CASSLLRATEAFF.

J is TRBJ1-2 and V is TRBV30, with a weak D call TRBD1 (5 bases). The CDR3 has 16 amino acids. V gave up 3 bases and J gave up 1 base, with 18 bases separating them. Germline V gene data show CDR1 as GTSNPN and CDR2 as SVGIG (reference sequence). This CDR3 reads CAWSLPPRGLNYGYTF. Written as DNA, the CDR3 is TGTGCCTGGAGCCTCCCCCCAAGGGGACTTAACTATGGCTACACCTTC.

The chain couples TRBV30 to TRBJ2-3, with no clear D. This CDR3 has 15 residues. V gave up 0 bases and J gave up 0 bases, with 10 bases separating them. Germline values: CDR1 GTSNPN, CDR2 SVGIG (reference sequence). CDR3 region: CAWSVGGASTDTQYF. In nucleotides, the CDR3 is TGTGCCTGGAGTGTAGGCGGAGCTAGCACAGATACGCAGTATTTT.

CDR3 DNA sequence: TGTGCCAGCAGTTTAATTCCCCCGGGTAGCGGGATTCTGAACACCGGGGAGCTGTTTTTT. Amino acids: CASSLIPPGSGILNTGELFF. The chain combines TRBV27 with TRBJ2-2, with TRBD2 identical over 8 bases. Germline-derived CDR1 and CDR2 are MNHEY and SMNVEV (reference sequence). V dropped 2 bases and J dropped 1; count of bases not matched to a gene: 15. The CDR3 runs 20 residues.

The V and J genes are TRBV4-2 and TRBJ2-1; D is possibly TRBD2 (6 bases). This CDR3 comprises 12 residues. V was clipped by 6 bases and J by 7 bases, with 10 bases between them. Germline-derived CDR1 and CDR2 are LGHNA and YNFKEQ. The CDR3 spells CASRERGNEQFF. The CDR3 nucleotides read TGTGCCAGCAGGGAACGGGGGAATGAGCAGTTCTTC.